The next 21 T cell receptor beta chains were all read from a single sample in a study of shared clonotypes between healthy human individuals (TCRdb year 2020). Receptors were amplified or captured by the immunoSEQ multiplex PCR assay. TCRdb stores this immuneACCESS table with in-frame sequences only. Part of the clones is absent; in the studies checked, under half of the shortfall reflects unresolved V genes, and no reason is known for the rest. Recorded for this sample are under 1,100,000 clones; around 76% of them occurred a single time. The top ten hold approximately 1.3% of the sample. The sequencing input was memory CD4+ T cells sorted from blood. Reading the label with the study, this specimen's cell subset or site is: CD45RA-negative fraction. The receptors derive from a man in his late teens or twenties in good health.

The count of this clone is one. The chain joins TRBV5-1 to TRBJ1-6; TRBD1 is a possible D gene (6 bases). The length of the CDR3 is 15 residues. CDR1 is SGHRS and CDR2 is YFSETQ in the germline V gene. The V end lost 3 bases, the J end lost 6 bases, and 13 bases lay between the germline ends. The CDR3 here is CASSSRTVGNSPLHF. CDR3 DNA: TGCGCCAGCAGCTCCAGGACAGTTGGTAATTCACCCCTCCACTTT.

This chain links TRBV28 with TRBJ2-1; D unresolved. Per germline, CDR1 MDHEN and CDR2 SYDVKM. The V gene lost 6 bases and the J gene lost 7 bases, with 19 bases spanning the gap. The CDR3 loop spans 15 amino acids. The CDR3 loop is CASSPMNHMSNEQFF. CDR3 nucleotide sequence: TGTGCCAGCAGCCCGATGAACCACATGAGTAATGAGCAGTTCTTC.

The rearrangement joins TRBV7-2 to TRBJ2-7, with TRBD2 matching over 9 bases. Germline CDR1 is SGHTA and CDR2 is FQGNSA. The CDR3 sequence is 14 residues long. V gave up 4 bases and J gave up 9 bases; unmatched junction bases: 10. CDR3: CASSSGLAGLGQYF. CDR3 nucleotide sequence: TGTGCCAGCAGCTCGGGACTAGCCGGCCTTGGGCAGTACTTC.

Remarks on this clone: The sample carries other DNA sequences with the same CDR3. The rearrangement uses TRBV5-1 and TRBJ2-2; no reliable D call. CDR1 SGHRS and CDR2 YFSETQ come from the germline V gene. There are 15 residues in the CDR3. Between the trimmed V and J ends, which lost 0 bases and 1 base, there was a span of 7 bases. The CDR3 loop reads CASSLGTVNTGELFF. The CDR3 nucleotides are TGCGCCAGCAGCTTGGGTACAGTGAACACCGGGGAGCTGTTTTTT.

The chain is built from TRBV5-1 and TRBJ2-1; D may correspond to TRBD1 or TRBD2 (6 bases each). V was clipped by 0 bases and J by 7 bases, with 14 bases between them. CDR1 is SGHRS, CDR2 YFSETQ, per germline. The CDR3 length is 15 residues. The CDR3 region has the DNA TGCGCCAGCAGCTTGGAGTGGGGGGCTCGGAATGAGCAGTTCTTC. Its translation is CASSLEWGARNEQFF.

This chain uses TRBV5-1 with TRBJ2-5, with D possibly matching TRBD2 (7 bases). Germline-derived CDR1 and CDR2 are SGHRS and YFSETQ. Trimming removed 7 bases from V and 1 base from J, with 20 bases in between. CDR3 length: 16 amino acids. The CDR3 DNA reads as TGCGCCAGCTCCCTGGGGGGGGCCTTAAGCCAAGAGACCCAGTACTTC. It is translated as CASSLGGALSQETQYF. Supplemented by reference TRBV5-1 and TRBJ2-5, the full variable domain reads KAGVTQTPRYLIKTRGQQVTLSCSPISGHRSVSWYQQTPGQGLQFLFEYFSETQRNKGNFPGRFSGRQFSNSRSEMNVSTLELGDSALYLCASSLGGALSQETQYFGPGTRLLVL.

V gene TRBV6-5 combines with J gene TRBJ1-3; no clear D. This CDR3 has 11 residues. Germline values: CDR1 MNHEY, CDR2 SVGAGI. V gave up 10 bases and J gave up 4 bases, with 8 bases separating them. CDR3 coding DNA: TGTGCCACTTCTTGGGGAAACACCATATATTTT. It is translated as CATSWGNTIYF.

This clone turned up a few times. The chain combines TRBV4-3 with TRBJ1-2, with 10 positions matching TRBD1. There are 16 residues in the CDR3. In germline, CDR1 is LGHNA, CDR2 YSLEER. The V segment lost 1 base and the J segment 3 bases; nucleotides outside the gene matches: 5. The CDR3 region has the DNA TGCGCCAGCAGCCAAGCCGGGACAGGGGATTACTATGGCTACACCTTC. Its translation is CASSQAGTGDYYGYTF.

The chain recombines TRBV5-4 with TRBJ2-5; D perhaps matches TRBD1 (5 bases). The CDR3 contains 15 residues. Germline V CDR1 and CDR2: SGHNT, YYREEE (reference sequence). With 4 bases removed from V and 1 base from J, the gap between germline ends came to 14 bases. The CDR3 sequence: CASSSPGRPQETQYF. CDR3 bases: TGTGCCAGCAGCAGTCCAGGGCGACCCCAAGAGACCCAGTACTTC. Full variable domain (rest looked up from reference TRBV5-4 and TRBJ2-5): ETGVTQSPTHLIKTRGQQVTLRCSSQSGHNTVSWYQQALGQGPQFIFQYYREEENGRGNFPPRFSGLQFPNYSSELNVNALELDDSALYLCASSSPGRPQETQYFGPGTRLLVL.

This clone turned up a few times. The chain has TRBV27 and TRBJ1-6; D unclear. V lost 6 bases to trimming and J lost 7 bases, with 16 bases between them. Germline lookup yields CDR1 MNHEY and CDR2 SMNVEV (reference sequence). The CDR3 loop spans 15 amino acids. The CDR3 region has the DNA TGTGCCAGCAGCTATCGCGGGGTGGGGAATTCACCCCTCCACTTT. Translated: CASSYRGVGNSPLHF.

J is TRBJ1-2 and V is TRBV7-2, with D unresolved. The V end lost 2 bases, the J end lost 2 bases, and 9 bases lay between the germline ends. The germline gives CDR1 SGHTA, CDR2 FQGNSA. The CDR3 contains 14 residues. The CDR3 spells CASSLSRNNYGYTF. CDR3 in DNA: TGTGCCAGCAGCTTATCCAGGAACAACTATGGCTACACCTTC.

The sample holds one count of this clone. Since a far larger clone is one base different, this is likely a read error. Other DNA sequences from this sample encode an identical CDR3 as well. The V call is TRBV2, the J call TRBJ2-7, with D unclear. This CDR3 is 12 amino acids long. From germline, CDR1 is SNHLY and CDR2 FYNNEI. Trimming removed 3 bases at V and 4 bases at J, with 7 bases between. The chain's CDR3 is CASSDRTYEQYF. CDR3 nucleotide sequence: TGTGCCAGCAGTGACAGAACATACGAGCAGTACTTC.

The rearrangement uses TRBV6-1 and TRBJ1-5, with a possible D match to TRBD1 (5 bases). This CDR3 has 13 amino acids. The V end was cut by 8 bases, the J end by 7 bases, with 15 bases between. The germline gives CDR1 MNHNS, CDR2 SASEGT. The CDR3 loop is CASGAGFGQPQHF. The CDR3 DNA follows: TGTGCCAGCGGGGCAGGGTTCGGGCAGCCCCAGCATTTT.

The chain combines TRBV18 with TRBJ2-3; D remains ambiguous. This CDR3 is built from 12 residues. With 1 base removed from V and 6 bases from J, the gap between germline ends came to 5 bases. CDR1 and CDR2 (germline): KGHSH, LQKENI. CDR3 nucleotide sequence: TGTGCCAGCTCACCACTCCTGGATACGCAGTATTTT. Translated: CASSPLLDTQYF.

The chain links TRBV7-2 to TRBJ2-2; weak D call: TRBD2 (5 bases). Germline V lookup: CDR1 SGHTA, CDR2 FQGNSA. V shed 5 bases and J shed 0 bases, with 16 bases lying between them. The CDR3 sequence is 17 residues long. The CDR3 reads CASSPSPPEANTGELFF. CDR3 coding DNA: TGTGCCAGCAGCCCTAGCCCTCCCGAGGCGAACACCGGGGAGCTGTTTTTT.

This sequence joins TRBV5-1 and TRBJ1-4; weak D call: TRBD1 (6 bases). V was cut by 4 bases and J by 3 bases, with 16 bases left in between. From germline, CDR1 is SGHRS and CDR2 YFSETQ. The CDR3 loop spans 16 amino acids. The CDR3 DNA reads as TGCGCCAGCAGCCCGGGGACATTAGGGCCTAATGAAAAACTGTTTTTT. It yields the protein CASSPGTLGPNEKLFF.

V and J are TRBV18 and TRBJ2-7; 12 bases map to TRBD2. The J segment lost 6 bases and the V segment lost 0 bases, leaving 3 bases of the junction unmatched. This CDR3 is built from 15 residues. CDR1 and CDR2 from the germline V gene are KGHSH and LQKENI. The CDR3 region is CASSPPTSGGSEQYF. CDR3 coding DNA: TGTGCCAGCTCACCACCGACTAGCGGGGGAAGCGAGCAGTACTTC.

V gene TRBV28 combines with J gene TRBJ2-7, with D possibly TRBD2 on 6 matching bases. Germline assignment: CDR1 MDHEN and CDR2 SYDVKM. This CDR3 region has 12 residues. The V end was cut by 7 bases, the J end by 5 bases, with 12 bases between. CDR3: CASTRGVDEQYF. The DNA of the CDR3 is TGTGCCAGCACCCGCGGGGTCGACGAGCAGTACTTC. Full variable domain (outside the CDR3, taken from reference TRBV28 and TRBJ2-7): DVKVTQSSRYLVKRTGEKVFLECVQDMDHENMFWYRQDPGLGLRLIYFSYDVKMKEKGDIPEGYSVSREKKERFSLILESASTNQTSMYLCASTRGVDEQYFGPGTRLTVT.

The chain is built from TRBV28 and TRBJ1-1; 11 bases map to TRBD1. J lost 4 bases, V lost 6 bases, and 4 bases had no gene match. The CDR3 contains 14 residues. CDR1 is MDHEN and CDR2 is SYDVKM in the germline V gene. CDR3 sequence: CASRSGQGVTEAFF. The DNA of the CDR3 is TGTGCCAGCAGATCGGGACAGGGGGTCACTGAAGCTTTCTTT.

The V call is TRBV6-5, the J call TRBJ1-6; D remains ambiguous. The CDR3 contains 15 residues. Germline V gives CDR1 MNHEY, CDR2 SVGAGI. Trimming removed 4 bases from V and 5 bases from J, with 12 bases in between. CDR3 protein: CASSSSRRDNSPLHF. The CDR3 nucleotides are TGTGCCAGCAGTTCGAGCCGAAGGGATAATTCACCCCTCCACTTT.

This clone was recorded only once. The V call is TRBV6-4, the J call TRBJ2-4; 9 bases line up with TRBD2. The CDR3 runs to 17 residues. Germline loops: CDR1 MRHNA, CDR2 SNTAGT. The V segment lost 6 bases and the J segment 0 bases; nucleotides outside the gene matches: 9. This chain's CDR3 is CASSPAGGPLAKNIQYF. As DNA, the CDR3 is TGTGCCAGCAGCCCAGCGGGGGGCCCCCTAGCCAAAAACATTCAGTACTTC.